This is a list of T cell receptor beta chains from one sample in a study of radiotherapy plus CTLA-4 blockade in lung cancer. Data came from immunoSEQ multiplex PCR; TCRdb stores just in-frame clones and leaves some out. The table includes approximately 25,000 clones, 65% to 85% detected once. The sample here was peripheral blood, taken from a patient treated with radiotherapy plus ipilimumab. Receptors originate from a human donor with non-small cell lung cancer who had stable disease on radiotherapy plus ipilimumab. Both conserved end residues are trimmed from each CDR3. The D gene is left open where the match is weak.

d_call: -
v_call: TRBV19
cdr3_aa: ASSMNSYEQY

d_call: TRBD2
v_call: TRBV28
cdr3_aa: ASSRFSGSSYNEQF

d_call: -
v_call: TRBV20-1
cdr3_aa: SARLGEKLF

d_call: TRBD2
v_call: TRBV4-2
cdr3_aa: ASSQDGNSGSYEQY

d_call: -
v_call: TRBV13
cdr3_aa: ASSSPEGSRSSYEQY

d_call: -
v_call: TRBV6-5
cdr3_aa: ASTSGELF

d_call: TRBD1
v_call: TRBV5-4
cdr3_aa: ASSPTGTSTEAF

d_call: -
v_call: TRBV10-1
cdr3_aa: ASSESAPGPNNIYNEQF

d_call: TRBD1
v_call: TRBV27
cdr3_aa: ASSSGQVRNEQF

d_call: -
v_call: TRBV11-3
cdr3_aa: ASSLERQITEAF

d_call: -
v_call: TRBV27
cdr3_aa: ASSLGTYYNEQF

d_call: -
v_call: TRBV6-1
cdr3_aa: ASPGLGTEAF

d_call: TRBD2
v_call: TRBV10-3
cdr3_aa: AISESFGGRAPSYEQY

d_call: TRBD1
v_call: TRBV6-5
cdr3_aa: ASIGTGGQEKLF

d_call: -
v_call: TRBV9
cdr3_aa: ASSPRIGETQY

d_call: -
v_call: TRBV27
cdr3_aa: ASSRFPDALQETQY

d_call: -
v_call: TRBV5-1
cdr3_aa: ASSLANGNTIY

d_call: TRBD2
v_call: TRBV7-7
cdr3_aa: ASSLGLGNEQY

d_call: -
v_call: TRBV5-1
cdr3_aa: ASMGAGVNTEAF

d_call: -
v_call: TRBV2
cdr3_aa: ASSPTNEKLF

d_call: -
v_call: TRBV28
cdr3_aa: ASSLGGPPYEQY

d_call: -
v_call: TRBV25-1
cdr3_aa: ASSNSPELGKIYGYT

d_call: -
v_call: TRBV4-3
cdr3_aa: ASSQDDGTNEEQF

d_call: -
v_call: TRBV9
cdr3_aa: ASSVAWDPSSSYEQY

d_call: -
v_call: TRBV28
cdr3_aa: ASSPLAVRKANTGELF

d_call: TRBD2
v_call: TRBV5-4
cdr3_aa: ASSPPRTSGRPEQF

d_call: -
v_call: TRBV14
cdr3_aa: ASSRGPAESGGYT

d_call: TRBD2
v_call: TRBV18
cdr3_aa: ASSPGLAGNYEQY

d_call: TRBD2
v_call: TRBV2
cdr3_aa: ASSPGTSGTEQF

d_call: -
v_call: TRBV4-1
cdr3_aa: ASSQPTGGRGGEKLF

d_call: -
v_call: TRBV5-6
cdr3_aa: ASSLYGGNTIY

d_call: -
v_call: TRBV27
cdr3_aa: ASSPRQGTYEQY

d_call: -
v_call: TRBV27
cdr3_aa: ASSTRLYYEQY

d_call: TRBD1
v_call: TRBV11-1
cdr3_aa: ASSAGTGVLRGEKLF

d_call: -
v_call: TRBV6-1
cdr3_aa: ASSERENTEAF

d_call: TRBD2
v_call: TRBV27
cdr3_aa: ASSPRLVAGYTGELF

d_call: TRBD1
v_call: TRBV15
cdr3_aa: ATSREGGAEEQY

d_call: -
v_call: TRBV2
cdr3_aa: ASRRGSSYEQY

d_call: -
v_call: TRBV5-1
cdr3_aa: ASSPTIQRRTEAF

d_call: -
v_call: TRBV27
cdr3_aa: ASSFQGNQPQH

d_call: -
v_call: TRBV6-6
cdr3_aa: ASSPVDSEAF

d_call: TRBD2
v_call: TRBV6-1
cdr3_aa: ATHRGSGSDEQY

d_call: TRBD2
v_call: TRBV10-3
cdr3_aa: AISDETAGLVSYEQY

d_call: -
v_call: TRBV7-2
cdr3_aa: ASSPSGGYSTDTQY

d_call: -
v_call: TRBV30
cdr3_aa: AWRGIAGELF